A selection of T cell receptor beta chains follows, all from one sample in a study of shared clonotypes between healthy human individuals. TCRdb's copy holds only in-frame clones and misses some; the assay was immunoSEQ multiplex PCR. The table includes about a million clones, roughly 77% detected once. Sequenced material: memory CD4+ T cells from PBMCs. These receptors were taken from a man aged 18 to 35 in good health. Some clones in this sample may be carry-over from other donors' samples. The CDR3 runs from the conserved cysteine through the conserved F or W. The order of the fields is J gene, V gene, clone size, D gene, CDR3 length, CDR3 protein, CDR3 DNA. The D gene is left open where the match is weak. Size is omitted from some rows. Given values are once, few, many or a class for expanded clones.

TRBJ1-4,TRBV19,-,-,15,CASSNPTTTNEKLFF,TGTGCCAGTAGTAACCCGACGACAACTAATGAAAAACTGTTTTTT
TRBJ2-5,TRBV18,-,-,14,CASSPSGAEETQYF,TGTGCCAGCTCACCCTCGGGGGCCGAAGAGACCCAGTACTTC
TRBJ1-2,TRBV27,-,TRBD1,14,CASSPRTGVGGYTF,TGTGCCAGCAGCCCGCGGACAGGGGTCGGTGGCTACACCTTC
TRBJ2-1,TRBV19,-,-,14,CASSSTRGINEQFF,TGTGCCAGTAGCAGTACTCGGGGGATCAATGAGCAGTTCTTC
TRBJ2-7,TRBV28,few,TRBD2,13,CASKKGTSDEQYF,TGTGCCAGCAAGAAAGGGACTAGCGACGAGCAGTACTTC
TRBJ2-3,TRBV5-1,-,-,14,CASSLLPESDTQYF,TGCGCCAGCAGCTTGCTCCCAGAATCAGATACGCAGTATTTT
TRBJ2-7,TRBV4-2,-,TRBD2,15,CASSQGPGTSYEQYF,TGTGCCAGCAGCCAAGGCCCCGGGACTAGCTACGAGCAGTACTTC
TRBJ1-4,TRBV2,-,-,15,CASSYYRVPNEKLFF,TGTGCCAGCTCTTACTACAGGGTCCCTAATGAAAAACTGTTTTTT
TRBJ1-2,TRBV2,-,TRBD1,14,CASSGQGADYGYTF,TGTGCCAGCAGTGGTCAGGGGGCGGACTATGGCTACACCTTC
TRBJ2-7,TRBV4-1,once,-,14,CASSQRDGIYEQYF,TGCGCCAGCAGCCAAAGGGACGGGATATACGAGCAGTACTTC
TRBJ1-1,TRBV7-2,-,-,13,CASSLGGSTEAFF,TGTGCCAGCAGCCTCGGTGGAAGCACTGAAGCTTTCTTT
TRBJ2-1,TRBV28,-,TRBD2,15,CASSPSGRLRNEQFF,TGTGCCAGCAGCCCTAGCGGGAGGCTTCGCAATGAGCAGTTCTTC
TRBJ2-1,TRBV6-4,-,-,15,CASSDRLDEPTEQFF,TGTGCCAGCAGTGATCGGTTGGACGAGCCTACTGAGCAGTTCTTC
TRBJ2-1,TRBV6-1,-,-,11,CASSEFRVGFF,TGTGCCAGCAGTGAATTCAGGGTAGGGTTCTTC
TRBJ1-3,TRBV10-2,-,-,16,CASSDLGGRSGNTIYF,TGCGCCAGCAGTGACCTCGGGGGGCGATCTGGAAACACCATATATTTT
TRBJ1-2,TRBV28,once,-,14,CASSLPGAGDGYTF,TGTGCCAGCAGTTTACCTGGGGCAGGGGATGGCTACACCTTC
TRBJ2-2,TRBV5-1,-,-,19,CASSVRSRAPPSGTGELFF,TGCGCCAGCAGTGTGCGGTCCAGGGCGCCACCATCGGGGACCGGGGAGCTGTTTTTT
TRBJ2-7,TRBV7-2,-,TRBD1,14,CASSRGGAAPEQYF,TGTGCCAGCAGCCGAGGGGGCGCAGCACCCGAGCAGTACTTC
TRBJ1-5,TRBV28,-,TRBD1,17,CASSTHAGGYSNQPQHF,TGTGCCAGCAGTACCCACGCAGGGGGCTATAGCAATCAGCCCCAGCATTTT
TRBJ1-3,TRBV15,-,-,15,CATSKAGTQASTIYF,TGTGCCACCAGCAAAGCCGGGACTCAAGCGAGCACCATATATTTT
TRBJ2-3,TRBV5-1,-,TRBD1,14,CATGQGVYTDTQYF,TGCGCCACGGGACAGGGGGTATACACAGATACGCAGTATTTT
TRBJ2-1,TRBV15,-,TRBD2,16,CATSRGSGTSSREQFF,TGTGCCACCAGCAGGGGTTCCGGGACTAGCTCCCGAGAGCAGTTCTTC
TRBJ2-1,TRBV11-3,-,-,16,CASSLRTSGPYNEQFF,TGTGCCAGCAGCCTCAGGACATCAGGCCCCTACAATGAGCAGTTCTTC
TRBJ1-3,TRBV7-2,-,-,14,CASSPAGWGNTIYF,TGTGCCAGCAGCCCGGCCGGGTGGGGAAACACCATATATTTT
TRBJ1-1,TRBV14,-,-,13,CASSPPWLTEAFF,TGTGCCAGCAGCCCCCCATGGCTCACTGAAGCTTTCTTT
TRBJ1-2,TRBV28,-,TRBD1,14,CASSPFSTGTSYTF,TGTGCCAGCAGTCCCTTTTCGACAGGGACGAGCTACACCTTC
TRBJ2-7,TRBV28,-,-,14,CASSSNHQHYEQYF,TGTGCCAGCAGCTCTAACCACCAACACTACGAGCAGTACTTC
TRBJ2-5,TRBV9,-,-,14,CASSVGSVSETQYF,TGTGCCAGCAGCGTAGGTTCGGTAAGCGAGACCCAGTACTTC
TRBJ2-7,TRBV5-1,-,TRBD1,15,CASSLQQGKSYEQYF,TGCGCCAGCAGCTTGCAACAGGGGAAATCCTACGAGCAGTACTTC
TRBJ2-1,TRBV5-1,-,TRBD2,17,CASSSSRTSGIYNEQFF,TGCGCCAGCAGCTCTAGCCGGACTAGCGGGATCTACAATGAGCAGTTCTTC
TRBJ2-3,TRBV9,-,TRBD2,15,CASSETSGRSDTQYF,TGTGCCAGCAGCGAGACTAGCGGGCGATCAGATACGCAGTATTTT
TRBJ2-7,TRBV5-1,-,TRBD2,19,CASSTTTSGRAIRAYEQYF,TGCGCCAGCAGCACCACGACTAGCGGGAGGGCTATCAGGGCATACGAGCAGTACTTC
TRBJ2-5,TRBV7-9,-,TRBD1,15,CASSLVSGGGETQYF,TGTGCCAGCAGCTTAGTATCAGGGGGCGGAGAGACCCAGTACTTC
TRBJ1-5,TRBV5-6,-,-,13,CASSLGRNQPQHF,TGTGCCAGCAGCCTCGGGCGGAATCAGCCCCAGCATTTT
TRBJ1-5,TRBV6-6,-,TRBD1,16,CASSYRQGALNQPQHF,TGTGCCAGCAGTTACAGACAGGGGGCCCTAAATCAGCCCCAGCATTTT
TRBJ1-1,TRBV6-5,-,TRBD1,14,CASSSPNRGSLAFF,TGTGCCAGCAGTTCACCGAACAGGGGATCCTTGGCTTTCTTT
TRBJ2-5,TRBV7-8,-,-,13,CASSSGARETQYF,TGTGCCAGCAGTTCGGGGGCGCGGGAGACCCAGTACTTC
TRBJ2-3,TRBV30,-,TRBD2,17,CAWSVPRRLAGGGNEYF,TGTGCCTGGAGTGTACCTCGAAGGCTAGCGGGAGGGGGCAATGAGTATTTT
TRBJ2-3,TRBV5-1,-,TRBD2,15,CASSRWTSGTDTQYF,TGCGCCAGCAGCCGCTGGACTAGCGGCACAGATACGCAGTATTTT
TRBJ2-2,TRBV18,-,-,13,CASSFWTTGELFF,TGTGCCAGCTCTTTTTGGACCACCGGGGAGCTGTTTTTT
TRBJ2-5,TRBV6-6,-,-,13,CASSYGDEETQYF,TGTGCCAGCAGTTACGGGGATGAGGAGACCCAGTACTTC
TRBJ1-5,TRBV2,-,TRBD1,14,CASSATGQVQPQHF,TGTGCCAGCAGCGCAACGGGACAGGTTCAGCCCCAGCATTTT
TRBJ2-2,TRBV30,-,-,15,CAWSRGLTATGELFF,TGTGCCTGGAGTCGAGGACTCACGGCCACCGGGGAGCTGTTTTTT
TRBJ1-2,TRBV7-2,-,TRBD1,13,CASSWTGEAGYTF,TGTGCCAGCAGCTGGACAGGGGAAGCTGGCTACACCTTC
TRBJ1-1,TRBV4-2,-,TRBD1,16,CASSQIAGGENTEAFF,TGTGCCAGCAGCCAAATAGCAGGGGGGGAGAACACTGAAGCTTTCTTT
TRBJ1-5,TRBV28,-,TRBD1,16,CASRQGDRGSNQPQHF,TGTGCCAGCAGACAGGGGGACAGGGGAAGCAATCAGCCCCAGCATTTT
TRBJ1-1,TRBV18,-,-,13,CASSPRGLSRAFF,TGTGCCAGCTCACCGAGGGGTCTGAGTAGGGCTTTCTTT
TRBJ2-7,TRBV27,-,-,15,CASSSLTRNSYEQYF,TGTGCCAGCAGTTCCCTAACTAGAAACTCTTACGAGCAGTACTTC
TRBJ2-1,TRBV27,-,-,16,CASSPPGRRSYNEQFF,TGTGCCAGCAGTCCACCGGGGAGACGCTCCTACAATGAGCAGTTCTTC
TRBJ1-1,TRBV6-1,few,TRBD1,14,CASHHTGVGTEAFF,TGTGCCAGCCACCACACAGGGGTAGGGACTGAAGCTTTCTTT
TRBJ2-1,TRBV9,-,-,14,CASSVVDSHNEQFF,TGTGCCAGCAGCGTAGTGGACAGCCACAATGAGCAGTTCTTC
TRBJ1-2,TRBV6-4,-,TRBD1,13,CASRQGAGYGYTF,TGTGCCAGCAGACAGGGGGCCGGCTATGGCTACACCTTC
TRBJ2-3,TRBV28,-,TRBD1,16,CASSAPGTGITDTQYF,TGTGCCAGCAGTGCCCCAGGGACAGGGATAACAGATACGCAGTATTTT
TRBJ2-6,TRBV2,once,-,14,CASSGRAGANVLTF,TGTGCCAGCAGTGGTAGGGCTGGGGCCAACGTCCTGACTTTC
TRBJ2-4,TRBV27,few,-,15,CASSFADVYKNIQYF,TGTGCCAGCAGTTTCGCGGACGTTTACAAAAACATTCAGTACTTC
TRBJ1-2,TRBV9,-,-,15,CASSSNPSRGGGYTF,TGTGCCAGCAGCTCGAATCCGAGCCGCGGTGGTGGCTACACCTTC
TRBJ2-7,TRBV28,-,-,13,CASSSPVTGEQYF,TGTGCCAGCAGTTCTCCAGTCACAGGCGAGCAGTACTTC